This T cell receptor beta chain emerged from a study of CD8+CD57+ T cells in acquired aplastic anemia. Study-level information: DNA recovered from sorted CD4+ and CD8+ cells had a mean of approximately 3 ug.

On this clonotype: Its target is not known. Likely a read error: the CDR3 ends without its conserved phenylalanine or tryptophan. It is unclear where the CDR3 begins or ends on the DNA, so no DNA is shown, and the CDR3 is as TCRdb lists it.

The study profiled TCR beta VDJ and CDR3 using genomic DNA as template. TCRdb re-called the reads through MiXCR, storing one row per CDR3 protein. The table records some 410,000 distinct CDR3 sequences, 65% to 80% of them present only once. The germline CDR1 and CDR2 sequences are SGHVS and FNYEAQ. The CDR3 is 13 residues long, ends included. Study-wide findings and caveats: Controls and patients did not differ significantly in CD8+ Simpson's diversity. Overlap between patients and controls comprised about 28 CD8+ CDR3 sequences.

The receptor comes from a human donor in good health, serving as a control. The sample was sorted CD4+, CD8+, or CD8+CD57+ T cells (not recorded which) from PBMCs. The V gene is TRBV7-6, the J gene TRBJ2-3; the table assigns TRBD1, which was not confirmed against the DNA. The chain's CDR3 is CASSLRVRTPQNG.